This paragraph reports one T cell receptor (beta chain). Its matching antigen is unknown. The sample comes from a study of identical twins. Study-wide points: The more abundant beta clonotypes in cord blood had fewer insertions, and memory repertoires did not show this. Where beta out-of-frame sequences were concerned, excess twin sharing was weaker. Out-of-frame TCR alpha sharing in monozygotic twins exceeded recombination model predictions.

TCRdb called the 5' RACE reads again in MiXCR, with one record for every CDR3 protein. This sample has 700,000 to 950,000 distinct CDR3 sequences, with 9% to 15% found just once. This sample also appeared in a second study, on yellow fever vaccine responses in identical twins.

The source of this sequence is a woman aged 18-29 years in good health. Material: PBMCs.

CDR3 residues: CASSDPGQGSGPQHF. The CDR3, as DNA: TGTGCCAGCAGTGACCCGGGACAGGGGAGCGGGCCCCAGCATTTT. The rearrangement uses TRBV25-1 and TRBJ1-5, with TRBD1 matching 10 bases. Germline-derived CDR1 and CDR2 are MGHDK and SYGVNS. The CDR3 runs to 15 residues. V lost 3 bases to trimming and J lost 9 bases; unmatched junction nucleotides: 8.